This entry describes one T cell receptor (beta chain). The CDR3 length is 15 residues. The V end lost 6 bases, the J end lost 3 bases, and 18 bases lay between the germline ends. Germline V gene sequence: CDR1 SNHLY, CDR2 FYNNEI. cDNA came from approximately 0.5 to 1 ug RNA primed by random hexamers. Amplification of the TCR beta CDR3 was carried out by immunoSEQ multiplex PCR, which spanned a total of 54 Vbeta and 13 Jbeta segments. Each CDR3 protein gets one entry after TCRdb re-called the immunoSEQ multiplex PCR reads with MiXCR. The sample yields roughly 200,000 distinct CDR3 sequences, approximately 94% seen once. TCR beta from blood CD8+ and CD4+ T cells was sequenced. The multiple sclerosis controls were treatment-naive patients, and their relapsing-remitting disease was stable or active. Negative isolation was used for CD8+ and CD4+ T cells, and FACS enrichment was applied to TEMRA cells. The data were obtained in a study of CD8 T cells in Susac syndrome.

The sequence came from a human donor with multiple sclerosis. The gene calls are TRBV2 and TRBJ2-7; D unresolved. What was sequenced was CD4+ T cells from PBMCs. The CDR3 coding sequence is TGTGCCAGCAGCCGAAACGGCAGGCTAAGCTACGAGCAGTACTTC. Its protein is CASSRNGRLSYEQYF.